This is a list of T cell receptor beta chains from one sample in a study of T cell clones after liver transplantation. Profiling relied on immunoSEQ multiplex PCR, and the TCRdb table lists in-frame clones only, not all of them. Of about 120,000 clones in the sample, just over 90% were seen once. This specimen consisted of CD4+ T cells from blood, obtained 12 months after liver transplant. Every receptor here comes from a human patient who received a liver transplant. The graft donor may have given rise to some T cells. Each CDR3 is given with its conserved first and last residue. A D gene is named only where the DNA matches it firmly. Size tells how often a clone was seen (once, few, many) or the class of an expanded clone, and some rows leave it out.

TRBV29-1	13	TRBJ2-7	NA	NA	CSVARVGGREQYF	TGCAGCGTTGCCCGTGTAGGGGGGCGCGAGCAGTACTTC
TRBV5-1	14	TRBJ2-1	NA	NA	CASRERTTYNEQFF	TGCGCCAGCAGGGAGCGGACTACATACAATGAGCAGTTCTTC
TRBV10-1	16	TRBJ2-1	TRBD2	NA	CASSEPGDSGSSEQFF	TGCGCCAGCAGTGAGCCTGGGGATAGCGGGAGCAGTGAGCAGTTCTTC
TRBV5-4	15	TRBJ2-1	NA	NA	CASRPGRLSYNEQFF	TGTGCCAGCAGGCCGGGCCGACTCTCCTACAATGAGCAGTTCTTC
TRBV29-1	16	TRBJ1-1	NA	NA	CSVKGLEQGGNTEAFF	TGCAGCGTGAAAGGCCTGGAACAGGGAGGTAACACTGAAGCTTTCTTT
TRBV19	18	TRBJ2-1	TRBD2	NA	CASSPVSGRAPWDNEQFF	TGTGCCAGTAGTCCGGTTAGCGGGAGGGCCCCCTGGGACAATGAGCAGTTCTTC
TRBV28	10	TRBJ1-1	NA	NA	CASGRTEAFF	TGTGCCAGCGGGCGGACTGAAGCTTTCTTT
TRBV18	13	TRBJ2-5	NA	NA	CASSPPGEETQYF	TGTGCCAGCTCACCACCGGGGGAAGAGACCCAGTACTTC
TRBV18	13	TRBJ2-1	NA	NA	CASSPVAGNEQFF	TGTGCCAGCTCACCGGTCGCGGGAAATGAGCAGTTCTTC
TRBV6-1	13	TRBJ2-1	TRBD2	NA	CASSPPGAGGRFF	TGTGCCAGCAGCCCTCCCGGGGCGGGGGGCCGGTTCTTC
TRBV9	15	TRBJ1-5	TRBD1	NA	CASSPAGQPNQPQHF	TGTGCCAGCAGCCCCGCGGGACAGCCAAATCAGCCCCAGCATTTT
TRBV18	15	TRBJ2-2	NA	NA	CASSPGRINTGELFF	TGTGCCAGCTCACCGGGCCGGATCAACACCGGGGAGCTGTTTTTT
TRBV7-8	12	TRBJ1-1	NA	NA	CASSHGNTEAFF	TGTGCCAGCAGCCATGGGAACACTGAAGCTTTCTTT
TRBV10-3	16	TRBJ2-5	NA	NA	CAISEGLGTLQETQYF	TGTGCCATCAGTGAAGGTCTAGGGACACTACAAGAGACCCAGTACTTC
TRBV30	15	TRBJ2-1	NA	few	CAWTRGASPYNEQFF	TGTGCCTGGACTCGGGGGGCCTCCCCCTACAATGAGCAGTTCTTC
TRBV6-6	15	TRBJ1-5	TRBD1	NA	CASRPQTGQGQPQHF	TGTGCCAGCAGGCCCCAGACAGGGCAGGGGCAGCCCCAGCATTTT
TRBV5-1	14	TRBJ2-4	TRBD1	NA	CASSGGQGKNIQYF	TGCGCCAGCAGCGGGGGACAGGGGAAAAACATTCAGTACTTC
TRBV7-9	15	TRBJ2-5	NA	once	CASSSRTVLEETQYF	TGTGCCAGCAGCTCGCGGACAGTCTTAGAAGAGACCCAGTACTTC
TRBV4-2	15	TRBJ2-2	NA	once	CASSQGTANTGELFF	TGTGCCAGCAGCCAAGGGACAGCGAACACCGGGGAGCTGTTTTTT
TRBV5-1	14	TRBJ2-5	TRBD1	NA	CASSSGQGRETQYF	TGCGCCAGCAGCTCGGGACAGGGGAGGGAGACCCAGTACTTC
TRBV2	15	TRBJ2-6	NA	NA	CASSVGVSGANVLTF	TGTGCCAGCAGTGTCGGCGTCTCTGGGGCCAACGTCCTGACTTTC
TRBV20-1	11	TRBJ1-4	NA	NA	CSAGQGEKLFF	TGCAGTGCTGGCCAAGGAGAAAAACTGTTTTTT
TRBV2	14	TRBJ1-2	NA	NA	CASSEATGWSGYTF	TGTGCCAGCAGTGAGGCTACAGGGTGGTCTGGCTACACCTTC
TRBV28	14	TRBJ1-1	TRBD1	NA	CASRLPGQGAMAFF	TGTGCCAGCAGGCTACCGGGACAGGGGGCGATGGCTTTCTTT
TRBV28	16	TRBJ1-1	NA	NA	CASGGMGVLMNTEAFF	TGTGCCAGCGGGGGCATGGGGGTCTTAATGAACACTGAAGCTTTCTTT
TRBV10-2	11	TRBJ1-1	NA	NA	CASSDRQKAFF	TGCGCCAGCAGTGACCGACAGAAAGCTTTCTTT
TRBV11-1	18	TRBJ2-3	NA	NA	CASSHTDLRGRHLATQYF	TGTGCCAGCAGCCACACCGACCTCCGGGGACGACATTTAGCTACGCAGTATTTT
TRBV30	14	TRBJ1-4	TRBD1	NA	CAWRGQGQGEKLFF	TGTGCCTGGAGGGGACAGGGGCAAGGAGAAAAACTGTTTTTT
TRBV11-3	15	TRBJ2-1	NA	NA	CASSFSGGTYNEQFF	TGTGCCAGCAGCTTTTCTGGCGGGACCTACAATGAGCAGTTCTTC
TRBV7-9	17	TRBJ2-7	TRBD2	NA	CASSLVPLAGGPGEQYF	TGTGCCAGCAGCTTAGTGCCGCTAGCGGGAGGGCCCGGGGAGCAGTACTTC
TRBV7-2	17	TRBJ2-6	NA	NA	CASSLVGGSSGANVLTF	TGTGCCAGCAGCTTAGTAGGGGGGAGCTCTGGGGCCAACGTCCTGACTTTC
TRBV5-4	15	TRBJ2-3	TRBD1	NA	CASSVRDRATDTQYF	TGTGCCAGCAGCGTCCGGGACAGGGCCACAGATACGCAGTATTTT
TRBV7-2	13	TRBJ2-7	NA	few	CASSLELRYEQYF	TGTGCCAGCAGCTTAGAATTACGTTACGAGCAGTACTTC
TRBV18	13	TRBJ2-7	TRBD2	NA	CASSTSGSYEQYF	TGTGCCAGCTCAACTAGCGGGAGCTACGAGCAGTACTTC
TRBV28	14	TRBJ1-1	NA	NA	CASTGEALNTEAFF	TGTGCCAGCACGGGAGAGGCTTTGAACACTGAAGCTTTCTTT
TRBV5-1	15	TRBJ2-2	TRBD1	NA	CASSLEQGGTGELFF	TGCGCCAGCAGCTTGGAACAGGGGGGAACCGGGGAGCTGTTTTTT
TRBV10-3	14	TRBJ2-7	NA	NA	CAISRDMNSYEQYF	TGTGCCATCAGCCGGGACATGAACTCCTACGAGCAGTACTTC
TRBV18	14	TRBJ2-1	NA	many	CASSPTSSYNEQFF	TGTGCCAGCTCACCAACTAGCTCCTACAATGAGCAGTTCTTC
TRBV5-4	17	TRBJ2-7	TRBD2	NA	CASSSPGLAGGPYEQYF	TGTGCCAGCAGCTCCCCGGGACTAGCGGGAGGGCCATACGAGCAGTACTTC
TRBV14	15	TRBJ2-1	TRBD2	once	CASSPLAGENYEQFF	TGTGCCAGCAGCCCGCTAGCGGGAGAAAACTATGAGCAGTTCTTC
TRBV4-1	18	TRBJ1-3	TRBD1	NA	CASSQEIMAGGSGSTIYF	TGCGCCAGCAGCCAAGAGATCATGGCAGGGGGCTCCGGAAGCACCATATATTTT
TRBV18	15	TRBJ2-1	NA	NA	CASSPMDIPYNEQFF	TGTGCCAGCTCACCAATGGACATTCCCTACAATGAGCAGTTCTTC
TRBV11-1	14	TRBJ1-4	TRBD1	few	CASTRTGEDEKLFF	TGTGCCAGCACCCGGACAGGGGAGGATGAAAAACTGTTTTTT
TRBV2	13	TRBJ2-4	NA	once	CASSERQKNIQYF	TGTGCCAGCAGTGAGAGACAGAAAAACATTCAGTACTTC
TRBV28	15	TRBJ2-4	NA	once	CASSSMLLAKNIQYF	TGTGCCAGCAGCTCTATGTTACTAGCCAAAAACATTCAGTACTTC
TRBV19	11	TRBJ2-7	NA	NA	CAGGQFYEQYF	TGTGCCGGCGGACAGTTCTACGAGCAGTACTTC
TRBV5-1	14	TRBJ1-1	NA	NA	CASSPERRAAEAFF	TGCGCCAGCAGCCCGGAGCGCAGGGCCGCTGAAGCTTTCTTT
TRBV5-1	13	TRBJ2-5	NA	NA	CASTRGQLETQYF	TGCGCCAGCACGCGTGGGCAGTTGGAGACCCAGTACTTC
TRBV11-1	19	TRBJ2-1	TRBD2	few	CASSLLASGSARPYNEQFF	TGTGCCAGCAGCTTGCTTGCTAGCGGGAGCGCGCGGCCCTACAATGAGCAGTTCTTC
TRBV25-1	16	TRBJ2-1	NA	NA	CASSDAKRTTHNEQFF	TGTGCCAGCAGTGACGCGAAGCGGACCACACACAATGAGCAGTTCTTC
TRBV5-4	16	TRBJ2-1	TRBD2	NA	CASSSKTSGSLNEQFF	TGTGCCAGCAGCTCCAAGACTAGCGGGAGTCTCAATGAGCAGTTCTTC